The present TCR beta chain was sequenced within a study of T cells after posttransplantation cyclophosphamide. Broader study findings: Recipient CMV seropositivity and CMV reactivation strongly tracked TRB clonality.

A marrow graft followed busulfan-fludarabine conditioning, with cyclophosphamide on days +3 and +4. The data were produced by immunoSEQ multiplex PCR, yet TCRdb's version contains in-frame clones alone and is incomplete. This sample has 15,000 or so clones and no singletons, with roughly 25% in the ten largest. This clone was detected many times. The target antigen is unknown. CDR1 SEHNR and CDR2 FQNEAQ come from the germline V gene (reference sequence). V gave up 5 bases and J gave up 3 bases; unmatched junction bases: 3. This CDR3 has 13 residues. This material consisted of PBMCs, taken after allogeneic stem cell transplant with posttransplant cyclophosphamide. The chain combines TRBV7-9 with TRBJ1-2, with 7 bases lining up with TRBD1. This TCR came from a female patient in her forties or fifties who received an allogeneic stem cell transplant from an unrelated donor, was CMV-positive, and had acute GVHD only. Part of the T cells may come from the graft donor. CDR3 sequence reads: CASSQGTDYGYTF. The CDR3 region has the DNA TGTGCCAGCAGCCAGGGGACAGACTATGGCTACACCTTC.